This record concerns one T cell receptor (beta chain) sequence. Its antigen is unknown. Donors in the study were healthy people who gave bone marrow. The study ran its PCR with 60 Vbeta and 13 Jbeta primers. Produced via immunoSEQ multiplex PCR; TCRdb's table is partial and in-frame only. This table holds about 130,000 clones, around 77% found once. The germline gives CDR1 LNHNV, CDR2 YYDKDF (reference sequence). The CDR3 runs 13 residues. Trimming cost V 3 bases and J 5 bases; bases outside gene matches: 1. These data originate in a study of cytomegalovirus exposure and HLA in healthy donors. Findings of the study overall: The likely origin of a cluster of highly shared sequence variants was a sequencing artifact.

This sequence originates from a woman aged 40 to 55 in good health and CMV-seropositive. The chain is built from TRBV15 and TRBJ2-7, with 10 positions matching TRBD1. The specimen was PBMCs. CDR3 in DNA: TGTGCCACCAGCAGGGACAGGGGGAACGAGCAGTACTTC. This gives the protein CATSRDRGNEQYF.